This T cell receptor (beta chain) emerged from a study of blood T cell repertoires in COVID-19. Study as a whole: Acute and convalescent COVID-19 specimens originated in the United States, Italy and Spain. PBMCs, B-cell-depleted T cells, or T cells were the source of the cDNA or gDNA that made up the material.

Enrolled during active infection, Seattle patients were then followed longitudinally. The authors' processing: Nucleated cell counts were estimated from reference gene primer amplification. Some clones are missing from TCRdb's copy, which holds only in-frame ones; the method was immunoSEQ multiplex PCR. That table gives V, J and clone size, and the DNA gave D and trimming. This sample has about 190,000 clones, with approximately 85% found just once. The sequence was obtained from a man aged 80 or over with COVID-19, enrolled during active disease. Sample: peripheral blood.

The CDR3 protein is CASSPLGRGLSSYEQYF. The CDR3 nucleotides read TGTGCCAGCAGCCCCCTCGGGAGGGGCCTCAGCTCCTACGAGCAGTACTTC. The rearrangement links TRBV14 to TRBJ2-7, with 8 bases fitting TRBD2. This CDR3 contains 17 residues. V trimming: 4 bases; J trimming: 0 bases; junction bases outside the gene matches: 11. Germline assignment: CDR1 SGHDN and CDR2 FVKESK.